These T cell receptor beta chains were read from a single sample in a study of blood T cell repertoires in COVID-19. Profiled with immunoSEQ multiplex PCR; TCRdb holds only in-frame clones, not every one. The repertoire consists of about 200,000 clones, with 70% to 90% occurring once and the leading ten covering 3.5% to 4%. Sequencing input: PBMCs or T cells enriched from blood (not recorded which). The origin of the receptors is a woman aged 40 to 50 with acute COVID-19. Both conserved end residues are part of each CDR3. The D gene is left open where the match is weak. Not every row has a clone size; where given, it reads once, few, many or a size class.

j_gene: TRBJ1-2; d_gene: TRBD1; abundance: .; v_gene: TRBV2; CDR3aa: CASSPGTALYYGYTF; CDR3nt: TGTGCCAGCAGCCCCGGGACAGCACTTTACTATGGCTACACCTTC
j_gene: TRBJ2-1; d_gene: .; abundance: .; v_gene: TRBV6-5; CDR3aa: CASSQLIEQFF; CDR3nt: TGTGCCAGCAGTCAACTAATTGAGCAGTTCTTC
j_gene: TRBJ1-4; d_gene: .; abundance: .; v_gene: TRBV25-1; CDR3aa: CASSAYEKLFF; CDR3nt: TGTGCCAGCAGTGCATATGAAAAACTGTTTTTT
j_gene: TRBJ2-7; d_gene: .; abundance: .; v_gene: TRBV4-1; CDR3aa: CASSYRTESYEQYF; CDR3nt: TGCGCCAGCAGTTACCGGACAGAGTCCTACGAGCAGTACTTC
j_gene: TRBJ2-5; d_gene: .; abundance: .; v_gene: TRBV4-1; CDR3aa: CASSQDRTPAGKETQYF; CDR3nt: TGCGCCAGCAGCCAAGATCGGACTCCCGCGGGGAAAGAGACCCAGTACTTC
j_gene: TRBJ1-5; d_gene: TRBD1; abundance: few; v_gene: TRBV4-2; CDR3aa: CASSQRQGADQPQHF; CDR3nt: TGTGCCAGCAGCCAACGACAGGGCGCGGACCAGCCCCAGCATTTT
j_gene: TRBJ2-2; d_gene: .; abundance: .; v_gene: TRBV19; CDR3aa: CASTPVTGIHTGELFF; CDR3nt: TGTGCCAGTACCCCAGTAACAGGGATCCACACCGGGGAGCTGTTTTTT
j_gene: TRBJ1-3; d_gene: .; abundance: .; v_gene: TRBV15; CDR3aa: CATSRDLGSSGNTIYF; CDR3nt: TGTGCCACCAGCAGAGATTTGGGGAGCTCTGGAAACACCATATATTTT
j_gene: TRBJ2-3; d_gene: .; abundance: .; v_gene: TRBV19; CDR3aa: CASSPGTGYTDTQYF; CDR3nt: TGTGCCAGTAGCCCCGGGACTGGCTACACAGATACGCAGTATTTT
j_gene: TRBJ1-2; d_gene: TRBD1; abundance: few; v_gene: TRBV7-2; CDR3aa: CASSPLGQGNYGYTF; CDR3nt: TGTGCCAGCAGTCCCCTGGGACAGGGAAACTATGGCTACACCTTC
j_gene: TRBJ1-3; d_gene: TRBD1; abundance: .; v_gene: TRBV7-9; CDR3aa: CASRDGTGKVDTIYF; CDR3nt: TGTGCCAGCAGAGATGGGACAGGGAAGGTGGACACCATATATTTT
j_gene: TRBJ1-1; d_gene: TRBD1; abundance: .; v_gene: TRBV30; CDR3aa: CAGTGTGGPTEAFF; CDR3nt: TGTGCCGGTACCGGGACAGGGGGCCCCACTGAAGCTTTCTTT
j_gene: TRBJ1-1; d_gene: .; abundance: .; v_gene: TRBV2; CDR3aa: CASRGDTYTEAFF; CDR3nt: TGTGCCAGCCGAGGGGACACATACACTGAAGCTTTCTTT
j_gene: TRBJ2-5; d_gene: TRBD2; abundance: .; v_gene: TRBV14; CDR3aa: CASSPGRAGGETQYF; CDR3nt: TGTGCCAGCAGCCCAGGGAGGGCGGGAGGCGAGACCCAGTACTTC
j_gene: TRBJ2-3; d_gene: TRBD2; abundance: .; v_gene: TRBV11-1; CDR3aa: CASRQGGTNTQYF; CDR3nt: TGTGCCAGCAGACAAGGTGGGACTAATACGCAGTATTTT
j_gene: TRBJ2-1; d_gene: TRBD2; abundance: .; v_gene: TRBV10-2; CDR3aa: CASSESGTSGRAYGNEQFF; CDR3nt: TGCGCCAGCAGTGAGTCAGGGACTAGCGGGAGGGCTTACGGCAATGAGCAGTTCTTC
j_gene: TRBJ1-2; d_gene: TRBD1; abundance: .; v_gene: TRBV6-1; CDR3aa: CASSDGQGYGYTF; CDR3nt: TGTGCCAGCAGTGACGGACAGGGCTATGGCTACACCTTC
j_gene: TRBJ1-2; d_gene: .; abundance: once; v_gene: TRBV7-2; CDR3aa: CASSLGGLNYGYTF; CDR3nt: TGTGCCAGCAGCTTAGGCGGACTCAACTATGGCTACACCTTC
j_gene: TRBJ1-1; d_gene: .; abundance: .; v_gene: TRBV24-1; CDR3aa: CATSETPTGFNTEAFF; CDR3nt: TGTGCCACCAGTGAGACGCCCACAGGATTTAACACTGAAGCTTTCTTT
j_gene: TRBJ2-1; d_gene: TRBD2; abundance: .; v_gene: TRBV27; CDR3aa: CASSTSRLADEQFF; CDR3nt: TGTGCCAGCAGTACCTCACGACTAGCCGATGAGCAGTTCTTC
j_gene: TRBJ1-1; d_gene: TRBD1; abundance: once; v_gene: TRBV14; CDR3aa: CASSRQGWTEAFF; CDR3nt: TGTGCCAGCAGCCGACAGGGATGGACTGAAGCTTTCTTT